This is a list of T cell receptor beta chains from one sample in a study of T-cell memory formation after mild COVID-19. Via MiXCR, TCRdb re-called the 5' RACE reads, giving one row per CDR3 protein. The table lists some 600,000 distinct CDR3 sequences, around 15% of them singletons. Material for sequencing was PBMCs or a T cell subset sorted from them (not recorded which). The origin of the receptors is an adult woman who had mild COVID-19 (a few samples of this study predate the infection). Cell type and time point are not known. Each CDR3 is given with its conserved first and last residue. The D gene is left open where the match is weak. Size values are once, few and many counts, or a class for expanded clones, and some rows have none.

D: TRBD1; J: TRBJ1-1; V: TRBV15; size: .; DNA: TGTGCCACCAGCGGGGACAGGGGCTACACTGAAGCTTTCTTT; CDR3: CATSGDRGYTEAFF
D: .; J: TRBJ2-1; V: TRBV2; size: .; DNA: TGTGCCAGCAAAACCCCGGGTCCATACAATGAGCAGTTCTTC; CDR3: CASKTPGPYNEQFF
D: .; J: TRBJ2-5; V: TRBV7-8; size: few; DNA: TGTGCCAGCAGCTTGGGGCCGCTCGAAGGGGAGACCCAGTACTTC; CDR3: CASSLGPLEGETQYF
D: TRBD2; J: TRBJ2-4; V: TRBV12-3/TRBV12-4; size: few; DNA: TGTGCCAGCAGTCCCTTAGCGGGAGCCAACATTCAGTACTTC; CDR3: CASSPLAGANIQYF
D: .; J: TRBJ1-1; V: TRBV12-3/TRBV12-4; size: .; DNA: TGTGCCAGCAGTTTCTTGGGGTACGAAGCTTTCTTT; CDR3: CASSFLGYEAFF
D: .; J: TRBJ2-7; V: TRBV19; size: few; DNA: TGTGCCAGTAGTATAGGGATATTCAGGGCGTGGGACGAGCAGTACTTC; CDR3: CASSIGIFRAWDEQYF
D: .; J: TRBJ1-5; V: TRBV15; size: few; DNA: TGTGCCACCAGCAGAGCCTTCGGGCAGCCCCAGCATTTT; CDR3: CATSRAFGQPQHF
D: TRBD2; J: TRBJ2-5; V: TRBV5-6; size: .; DNA: TGTGCCAGCAGCTGGGGGCCTAGCGGGAGTCCCCGAGAGACCCAGTACTTC; CDR3: CASSWGPSGSPRETQYF
D: .; J: TRBJ2-5; V: TRBV30; size: .; DNA: TGTGCCTGGATAAAGGACTTCGAGACCCAGTACTTC; CDR3: CAWIKDFETQYF
D: .; J: TRBJ2-5; V: TRBV5-1; size: .; DNA: TGCGCCAGCAGCTTGGAGCCAGGGCAAGAGACCCAGTACTTC; CDR3: CASSLEPGQETQYF
D: TRBD2; J: TRBJ2-7; V: TRBV5-1; size: .; DNA: TGCGCCAGCAGCTTGGGGGGTCTAGCGGGGAGCTCCTACGAGCAGTACTTC; CDR3: CASSLGGLAGSSYEQYF
D: .; J: TRBJ2-3; V: TRBV11-3; size: .; DNA: TGTGCCAGCAGCTTAACATTCACAGATACGCAGTATTTT; CDR3: CASSLTFTDTQYF
D: TRBD1; J: TRBJ2-1; V: TRBV4-2; size: many; DNA: TGTGCCAGCAGCCAAGAACGGACAGGGTCCTACAATGAGCAGTTCTTC; CDR3: CASSQERTGSYNEQFF
D: .; J: TRBJ1-1; V: TRBV25-1; size: .; DNA: TGTGCCAGCAGTGAACATTGGGGCACTGAAGCTTTCTTT; CDR3: CASSEHWGTEAFF
D: .; J: TRBJ2-2; V: TRBV2; size: .; DNA: TGTGCCAGCAGTTCCGCGAGAACGGTAACCGGGGAGCTGTTTTTT; CDR3: CASSSARTVTGELFF
D: TRBD1; J: TRBJ1-1; V: TRBV7-9; size: many; DNA: TGTGCCAGCAGCCTCCGGGACAGGGACACTGAAGCTTTCTTT; CDR3: CASSLRDRDTEAFF
D: .; J: TRBJ2-7; V: TRBV12-3/TRBV12-4; size: few; DNA: TGTGCCAGCAGTTTGGCAGAGCGCTCGAGCTCCTACGAGCAGTACTTC; CDR3: CASSLAERSSSYEQYF
D: .; J: TRBJ1-1; V: TRBV5-5; size: .; DNA: TGTGCCAGCAGCACAGTATTCGACCATTATGAAGCTTTCTTT; CDR3: CASSTVFDHYEAFF
D: TRBD1; J: TRBJ1-1; V: TRBV7-8; size: few; DNA: TGTGCCAGCAGCTTGGTTAGGGGGCTGCAGAACACTGAAGCTTTCTTT; CDR3: CASSLVRGLQNTEAFF
D: TRBD2; J: TRBJ2-3; V: TRBV5-1; size: many; DNA: TGCGCCAGCAGCTTGGCGACTAGCGGGGGAAACACAGATACGCAGTATTTT; CDR3: CASSLATSGGNTDTQYF
D: .; J: TRBJ1-1; V: TRBV24-1; size: few; DNA: TGTGCCACCAGTGATTCAGGAAGGGCTGAAGCTTTCTTT; CDR3: CATSDSGRAEAFF
D: TRBD1; J: TRBJ1-4; V: TRBV6-5; size: .; DNA: TGTGCCTCCGGGACAGGGGGCATTATAAATGAAAAACTGTTTTTT; CDR3: CASGTGGIINEKLFF
D: TRBD2; J: TRBJ2-1; V: TRBV6-5; size: few; DNA: TGTGCCAGCAGTTACTCGCAGTCGGCGGGGGGAAATGAGCAGTTCTTC; CDR3: CASSYSQSAGGNEQFF
D: TRBD1; J: TRBJ1-5; V: TRBV12-3/TRBV12-4; size: few; DNA: TGTGCCAGCACCCAACAGGGGGGTATCAATCAGCCCCAGCATTTT; CDR3: CASTQQGGINQPQHF
D: .; J: TRBJ2-7; V: TRBV5-1; size: .; DNA: TGCGCCAGCAGCTTGCTTGGCTACTCCTACGAGCAGTACTTC; CDR3: CASSLLGYSYEQYF
D: TRBD2; J: TRBJ2-1; V: TRBV29-1; size: .; DNA: TGCAGCGTCCGATCAGGTAGCGGGGGCCACAATGAGCAGTTCTTC; CDR3: CSVRSGSGGHNEQFF
D: .; J: TRBJ2-2; V: TRBV5-1; size: .; DNA: TGCGCCAGCAGCCACAAGGACGGGGAGCTGTTTTTT; CDR3: CASSHKDGELFF
D: .; J: TRBJ2-1; V: TRBV20-1; size: few; DNA: TGCAGTGCCTCCCGGGACCACGAGCAGTTCTTC; CDR3: CSASRDHEQFF
D: TRBD2; J: TRBJ2-4; V: TRBV30; size: .; DNA: TGTGCCTGGAGTAGAGGCGGGGGAGTAAACATTCAGTACTTC; CDR3: CAWSRGGGVNIQYF
D: TRBD2; J: TRBJ2-4; V: TRBV27; size: few; DNA: TGTGCCAGCAGTTCAGCGGGAGGGCCGAAAAACATTCAGTACTTC; CDR3: CASSSAGGPKNIQYF
D: .; J: TRBJ2-1; V: TRBV12-3/TRBV12-4; size: few; DNA: TGTGCCAGCAGTTTTCGGGGAACCTCCTACAATGAGCAGTTCTTC; CDR3: CASSFRGTSYNEQFF
D: .; J: TRBJ2-7; V: TRBV7-9; size: few; DNA: TGTGCCAGCAGCCCATACGGGGTCTCCTACGAGCAGTACTTC; CDR3: CASSPYGVSYEQYF
D: .; J: TRBJ2-7; V: TRBV13; size: .; DNA: TGTGCCAGCAGCTTATATTCCGGGGTTTACGAGCAGTACTTC; CDR3: CASSLYSGVYEQYF
D: .; J: TRBJ2-1; V: TRBV6-4; size: .; DNA: TGTGCCAGCAGTGACTTCGACGGGGATGAGCAGTTCTTC; CDR3: CASSDFDGDEQFF
D: .; J: TRBJ1-1; V: TRBV4-2; size: .; DNA: TGTGCCAGCAACCGGGACTTAAGTATGAACACTGAAGCTTTCTTT; CDR3: CASNRDLSMNTEAFF
D: TRBD1; J: TRBJ1-1; V: TRBV7-2; size: .; DNA: TGTGCCAGCAGCGAGACAGGGTTAGAAGCTTTCTTT; CDR3: CASSETGLEAFF
D: TRBD1; J: TRBJ2-7; V: TRBV7-6; size: few; DNA: TGTGCCAGCAGCCACCTCTCCTCGGACAGGGCCTACGAGCAGTACTTC; CDR3: CASSHLSSDRAYEQYF
D: TRBD2; J: TRBJ2-1; V: TRBV5-1; size: .; DNA: TGCGCCAGCAGCTCAGCGACTAGCGGGTTCTCCTACAATGAGCAGTTCTTC; CDR3: CASSSATSGFSYNEQFF
D: .; J: TRBJ2-7; V: TRBV6-6; size: few; DNA: TGTGCCAGCCGGGAGAAGAGTTCCTACGAGCAGTACTTC; CDR3: CASREKSSYEQYF
D: .; J: TRBJ2-5; V: TRBV5-1; size: few; DNA: TGCGCCAGCAGTCGTCCGGGACCCCAGGAAGAGACCCAGTACTTC; CDR3: CASSRPGPQEETQYF